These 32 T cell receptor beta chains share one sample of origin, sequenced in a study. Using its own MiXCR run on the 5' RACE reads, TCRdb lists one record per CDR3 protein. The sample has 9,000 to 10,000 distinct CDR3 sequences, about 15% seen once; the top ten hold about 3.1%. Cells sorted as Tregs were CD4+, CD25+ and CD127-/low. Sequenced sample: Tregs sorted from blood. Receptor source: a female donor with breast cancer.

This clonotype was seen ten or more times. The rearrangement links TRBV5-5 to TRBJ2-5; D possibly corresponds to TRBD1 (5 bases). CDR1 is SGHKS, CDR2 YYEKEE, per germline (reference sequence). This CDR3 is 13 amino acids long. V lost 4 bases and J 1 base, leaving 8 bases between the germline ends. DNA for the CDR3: TGTGCCAGCAGCACAGGTACCCAAGAGACCCAGTACTTC. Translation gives CASSTGTQETQYF.

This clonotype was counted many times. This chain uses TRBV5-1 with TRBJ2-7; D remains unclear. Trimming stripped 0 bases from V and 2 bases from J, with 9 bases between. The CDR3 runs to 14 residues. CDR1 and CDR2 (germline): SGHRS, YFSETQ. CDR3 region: CASSLVPQTYEQYF. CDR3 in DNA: TGCGCCAGCAGCTTGGTCCCACAGACCTACGAGCAGTACTTC.

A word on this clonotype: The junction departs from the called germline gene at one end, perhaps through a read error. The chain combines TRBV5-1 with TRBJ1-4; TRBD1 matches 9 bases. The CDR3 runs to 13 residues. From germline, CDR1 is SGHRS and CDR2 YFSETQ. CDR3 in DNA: TGCGCCAGCAGCTTCCCGGACAGGGGAGGACTGGTGTTT. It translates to CASSFPDRGGLVF.

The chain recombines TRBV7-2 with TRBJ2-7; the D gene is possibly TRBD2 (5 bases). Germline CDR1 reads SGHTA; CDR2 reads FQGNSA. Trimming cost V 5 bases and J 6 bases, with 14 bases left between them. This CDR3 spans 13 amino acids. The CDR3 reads CASSPLSSGEQYF. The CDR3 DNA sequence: TGTGCCAGCAGCCCTTTGTCGAGCGGCGAGCAGTACTTC.

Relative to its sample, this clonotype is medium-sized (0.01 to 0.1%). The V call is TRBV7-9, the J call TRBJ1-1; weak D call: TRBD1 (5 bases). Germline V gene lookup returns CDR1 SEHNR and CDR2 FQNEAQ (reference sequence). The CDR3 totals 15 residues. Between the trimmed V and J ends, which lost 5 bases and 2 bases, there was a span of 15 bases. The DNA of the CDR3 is TGTGCCAGCAGCCGAACCGGGACGGCTAACACTGAAGCTTTCTTT. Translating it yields CASSRTGTANTEAFF. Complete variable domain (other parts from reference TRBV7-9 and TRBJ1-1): DTGVSQNPRHKITKRGQNVTFRCDPISEHNRLYWYRQTLGQGPEFLTYFQNEAQLEKSRLLSDRFSAERPKGSFSTLEIQRTEQGDSAMYLCASSRTGTANTEAFFGQGTRLTVV.

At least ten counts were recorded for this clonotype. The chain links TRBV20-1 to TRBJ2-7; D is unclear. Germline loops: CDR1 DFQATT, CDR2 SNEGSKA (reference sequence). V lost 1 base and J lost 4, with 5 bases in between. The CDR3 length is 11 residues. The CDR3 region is CSARGRYEQYF. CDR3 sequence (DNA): TGCAGTGCTAGAGGAAGATACGAGCAGTACTTC.

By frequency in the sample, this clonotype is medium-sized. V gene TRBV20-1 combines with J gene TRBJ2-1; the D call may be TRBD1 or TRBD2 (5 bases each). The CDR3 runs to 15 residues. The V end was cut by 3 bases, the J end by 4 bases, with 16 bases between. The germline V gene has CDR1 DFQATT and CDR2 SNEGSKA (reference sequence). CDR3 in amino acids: CSARRTGTKYNEQFF. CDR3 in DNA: TGCAGTGCTAGGCGGACGGGGACGAAATACAATGAGCAGTTCTTC.

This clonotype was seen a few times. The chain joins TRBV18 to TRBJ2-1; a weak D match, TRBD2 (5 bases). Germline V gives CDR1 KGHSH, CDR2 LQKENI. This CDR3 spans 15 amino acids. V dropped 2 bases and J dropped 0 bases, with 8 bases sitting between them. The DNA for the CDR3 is TGTGCCAGCTCACCATTAGCGAGCTCCTACAATGAGCAGTTCTTC. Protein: CASSPLASSYNEQFF.

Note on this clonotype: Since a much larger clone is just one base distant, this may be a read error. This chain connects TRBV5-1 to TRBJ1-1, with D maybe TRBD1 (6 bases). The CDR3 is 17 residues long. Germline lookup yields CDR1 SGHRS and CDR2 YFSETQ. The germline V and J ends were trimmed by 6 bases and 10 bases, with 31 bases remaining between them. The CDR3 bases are TGCGCCAGCAAACGACAGGCGATAGCTCCCATCGCAGCCGCAGCTTTCTTT. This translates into CASKRQAIAPIAAAAFF.

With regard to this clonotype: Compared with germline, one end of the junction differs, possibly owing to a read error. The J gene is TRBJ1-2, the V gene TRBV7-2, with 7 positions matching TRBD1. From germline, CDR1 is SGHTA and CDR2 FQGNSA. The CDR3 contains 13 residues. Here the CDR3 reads CSSSVDRMDGYTF. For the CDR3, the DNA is TGTTCCAGCAGCGTGGACAGGATGGATGGCTACACCTTC.

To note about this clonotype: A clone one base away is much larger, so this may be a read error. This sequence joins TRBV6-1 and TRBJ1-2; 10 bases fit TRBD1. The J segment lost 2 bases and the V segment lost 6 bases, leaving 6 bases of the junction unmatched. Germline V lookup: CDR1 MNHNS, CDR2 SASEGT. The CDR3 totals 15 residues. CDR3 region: CASSGPGQGNYGYTF. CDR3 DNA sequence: TGTGCCAGCAGCGGTCCGGGACAGGGGAACTATGGCTACACCTTC.

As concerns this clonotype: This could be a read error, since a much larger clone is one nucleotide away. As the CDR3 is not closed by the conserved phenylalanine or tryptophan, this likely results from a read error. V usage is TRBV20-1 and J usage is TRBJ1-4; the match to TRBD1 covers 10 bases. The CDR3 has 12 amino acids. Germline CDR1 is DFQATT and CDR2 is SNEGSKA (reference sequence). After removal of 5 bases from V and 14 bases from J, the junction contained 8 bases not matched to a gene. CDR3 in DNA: TGCAGTGCTGGGAGGGACAGGGGACGGCTGTTTTTG. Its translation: CSAGRDRGRLFL.

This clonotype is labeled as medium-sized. The chain's CDR3 is CASSPFGAGDTIYF. In nucleotides, the CDR3 is TGTGCCAGCAGTCCCTTTGGGGCGGGAGACACCATATATTTT. The rearrangement joins TRBV6-6 to TRBJ1-3, with a weak D call TRBD1 (5 bases). The CDR3 has 14 amino acids. CDR1 is MNHNY and CDR2 is SVGAGI in the germline V gene (reference sequence). V dropped 5 bases and J dropped 8 bases, with 16 bases sitting between them.

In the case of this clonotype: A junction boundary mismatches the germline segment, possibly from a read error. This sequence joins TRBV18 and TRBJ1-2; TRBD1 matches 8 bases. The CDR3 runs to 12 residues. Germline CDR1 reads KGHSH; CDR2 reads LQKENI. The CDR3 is CAISQDRDGYTF. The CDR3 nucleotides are TGTGCCATCTCACAGGACAGGGATGGCTACACCTTC. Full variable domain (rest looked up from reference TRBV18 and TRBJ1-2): NAGVMQNPRHLVRRRGQEARLRCSPMKGHSHVYWYRQLPEEGLKFMVYLQKENIIDESGMPKERFSAEFPKEGPSILRIQQVVRGDSAAYFCAISQDRDGYTFGSGTRLTVV.

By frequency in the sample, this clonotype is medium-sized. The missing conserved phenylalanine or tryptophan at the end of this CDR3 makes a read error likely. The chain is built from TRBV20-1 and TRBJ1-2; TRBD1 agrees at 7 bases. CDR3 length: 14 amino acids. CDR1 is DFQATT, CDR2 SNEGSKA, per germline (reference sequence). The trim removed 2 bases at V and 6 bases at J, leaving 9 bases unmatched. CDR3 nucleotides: TGCAGTGCTAGACCCCCCGGGACAGTCGATGGCTACACCCTC. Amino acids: CSARPPGTVDGYTL.

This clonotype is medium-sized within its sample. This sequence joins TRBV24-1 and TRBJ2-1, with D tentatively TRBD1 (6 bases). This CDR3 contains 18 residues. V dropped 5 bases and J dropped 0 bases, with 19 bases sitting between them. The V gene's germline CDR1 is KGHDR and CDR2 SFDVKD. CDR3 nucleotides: TGTGCCACCAGTGTTGGGGGTTGGGGACACAGCTCCTACAATGAGCAGTTCTTC. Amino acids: CATSVGGWGHSSYNEQFF.

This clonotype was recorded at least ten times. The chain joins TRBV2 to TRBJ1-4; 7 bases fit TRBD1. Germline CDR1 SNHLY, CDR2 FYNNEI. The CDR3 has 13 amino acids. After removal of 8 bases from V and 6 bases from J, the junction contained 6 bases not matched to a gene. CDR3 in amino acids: CASGRDRHEKLFF. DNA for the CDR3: TGTGCCAGCGGCCGGGACAGACATGAAAAACTGTTTTTT.

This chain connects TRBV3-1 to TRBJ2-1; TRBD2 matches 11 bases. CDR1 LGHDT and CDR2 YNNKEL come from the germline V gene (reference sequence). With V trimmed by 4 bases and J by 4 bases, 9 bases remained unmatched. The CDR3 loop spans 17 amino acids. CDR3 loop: CASSPTHSGRGYNEQFF. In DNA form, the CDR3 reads TGTGCCAGCAGCCCTACCCATAGCGGGAGGGGGTACAATGAGCAGTTCTTC.

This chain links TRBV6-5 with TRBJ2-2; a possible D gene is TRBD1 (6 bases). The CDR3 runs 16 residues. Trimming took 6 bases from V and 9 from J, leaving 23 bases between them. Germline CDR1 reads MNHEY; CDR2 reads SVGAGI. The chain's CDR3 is CASSNDRYPNSWELFF. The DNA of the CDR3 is TGTGCCAGCAGCAACGACAGGTACCCGAACTCCTGGGAGCTGTTTTTT.

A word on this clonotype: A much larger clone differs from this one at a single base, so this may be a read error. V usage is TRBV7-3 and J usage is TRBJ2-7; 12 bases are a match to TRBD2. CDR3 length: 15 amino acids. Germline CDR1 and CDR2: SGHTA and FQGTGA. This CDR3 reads CSSSKLAGGSYEQYF. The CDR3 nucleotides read TGTTCCAGCAGCAAACTAGCGGGAGGAAGCTACGAGCAGTACTTC.

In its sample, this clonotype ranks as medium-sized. In DNA form, the CDR3 reads TGCGCCAGCAGTGACGGAACGCAAGAGACCCAGTACTTC. It encodes CASSDGTQETQYF. The V gene is TRBV10-2, the J gene TRBJ2-5; D is uncertain. CDR1 and CDR2 from the germline V gene are WSHSY and SAAADI. Trimming shortened V by 3 bases and J by 2 bases, and 7 bases separated the two germline ends. This CDR3 comprises 13 residues.

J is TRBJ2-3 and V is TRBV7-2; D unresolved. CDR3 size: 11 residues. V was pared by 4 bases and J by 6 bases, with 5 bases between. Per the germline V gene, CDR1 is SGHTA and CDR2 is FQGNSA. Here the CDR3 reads CASSWADTQYF. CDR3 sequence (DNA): TGTGCCAGCAGCTGGGCGGATACGCAGTATTTT.

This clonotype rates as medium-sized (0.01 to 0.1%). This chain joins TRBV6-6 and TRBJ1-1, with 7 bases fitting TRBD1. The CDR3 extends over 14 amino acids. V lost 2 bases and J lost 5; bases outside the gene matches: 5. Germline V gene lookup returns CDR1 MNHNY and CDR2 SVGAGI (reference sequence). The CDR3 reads CASSYGRGGTEAFF. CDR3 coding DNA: TGTGCCAGCAGTTACGGCAGGGGGGGGACTGAAGCTTTCTTT.

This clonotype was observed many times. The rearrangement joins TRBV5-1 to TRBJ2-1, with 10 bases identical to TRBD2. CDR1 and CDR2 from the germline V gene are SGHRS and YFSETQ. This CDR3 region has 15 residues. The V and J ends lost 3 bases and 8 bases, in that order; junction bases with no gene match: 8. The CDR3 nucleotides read TGCGCCAGCAGCTCCGGAAGCGGGAGGGCGGATGAGCAGTTCTTC. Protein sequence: CASSSGSGRADEQFF.

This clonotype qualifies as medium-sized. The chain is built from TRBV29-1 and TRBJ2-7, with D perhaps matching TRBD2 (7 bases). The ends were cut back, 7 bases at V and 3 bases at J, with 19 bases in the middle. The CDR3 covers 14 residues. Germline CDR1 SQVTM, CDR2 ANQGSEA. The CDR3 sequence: CSAEAGEGVYEQYF. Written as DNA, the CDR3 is TGCAGCGCTGAGGCCGGGGAGGGGGTCTACGAGCAGTACTTC.

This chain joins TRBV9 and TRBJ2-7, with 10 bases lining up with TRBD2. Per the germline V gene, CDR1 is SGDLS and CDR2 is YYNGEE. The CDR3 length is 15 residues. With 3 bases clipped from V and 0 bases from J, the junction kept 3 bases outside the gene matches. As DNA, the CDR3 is TGTGCCAGCAGCGCTAGCGGGGGTGTCTCCTACGAGCAGTACTTC. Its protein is CASSASGGVSYEQYF.

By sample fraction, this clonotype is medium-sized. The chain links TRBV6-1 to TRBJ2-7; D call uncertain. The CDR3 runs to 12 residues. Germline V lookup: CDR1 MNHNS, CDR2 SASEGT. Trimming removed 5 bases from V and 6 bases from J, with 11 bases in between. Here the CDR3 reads CASSPHTAEQYF. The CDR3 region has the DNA TGTGCCAGCAGTCCCCACACAGCCGAGCAGTACTTC.

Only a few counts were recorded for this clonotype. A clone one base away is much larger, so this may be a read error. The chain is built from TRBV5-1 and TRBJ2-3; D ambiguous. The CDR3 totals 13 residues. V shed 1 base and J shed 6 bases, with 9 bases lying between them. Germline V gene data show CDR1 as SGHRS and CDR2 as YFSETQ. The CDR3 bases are TGCGCCAGCAGCTTGCGTCGAGCCGATACGCAGTATTTT. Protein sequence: CASSLRRADTQYF.

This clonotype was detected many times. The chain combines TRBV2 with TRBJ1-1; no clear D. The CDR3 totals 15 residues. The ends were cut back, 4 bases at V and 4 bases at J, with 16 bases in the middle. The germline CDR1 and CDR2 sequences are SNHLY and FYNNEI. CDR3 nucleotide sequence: TGTGCCAGCAGTGGGGAAGGACTCCGGAGCACTGAAGCTTTCTTT. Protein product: CASSGEGLRSTEAFF.

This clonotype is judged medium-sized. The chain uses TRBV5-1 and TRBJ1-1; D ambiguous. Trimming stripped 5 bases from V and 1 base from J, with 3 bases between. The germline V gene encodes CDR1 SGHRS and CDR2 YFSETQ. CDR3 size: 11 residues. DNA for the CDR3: TGCGCCAGCAGACAGAACACTGAAGCTTTCTTT. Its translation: CASRQNTEAFF.

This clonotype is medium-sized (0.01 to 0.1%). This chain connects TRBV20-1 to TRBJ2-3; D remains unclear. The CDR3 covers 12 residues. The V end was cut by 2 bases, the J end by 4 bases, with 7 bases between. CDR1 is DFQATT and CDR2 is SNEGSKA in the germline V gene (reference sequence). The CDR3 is CSARSGADTQYF. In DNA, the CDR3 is TGCAGTGCTAGATCTGGGGCAGATACGCAGTATTTT.

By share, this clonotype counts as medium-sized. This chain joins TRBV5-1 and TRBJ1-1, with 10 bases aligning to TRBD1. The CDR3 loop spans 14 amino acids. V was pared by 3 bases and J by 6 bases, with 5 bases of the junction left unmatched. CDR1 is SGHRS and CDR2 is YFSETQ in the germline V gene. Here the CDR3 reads CASSWDRGGAEAFF. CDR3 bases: TGCGCCAGCAGCTGGGACAGGGGTGGGGCTGAAGCTTTCTTT. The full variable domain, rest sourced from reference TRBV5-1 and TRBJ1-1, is KAGVTQTPRYLIKTRGQQVTLSCSPISGHRSVSWYQQTPGQGLQFLFEYFSETQRNKGNFPGRFSGRQFSNSRSEMNVSTLELGDSALYLCASSWDRGGAEAFFGQGTRLTVV.